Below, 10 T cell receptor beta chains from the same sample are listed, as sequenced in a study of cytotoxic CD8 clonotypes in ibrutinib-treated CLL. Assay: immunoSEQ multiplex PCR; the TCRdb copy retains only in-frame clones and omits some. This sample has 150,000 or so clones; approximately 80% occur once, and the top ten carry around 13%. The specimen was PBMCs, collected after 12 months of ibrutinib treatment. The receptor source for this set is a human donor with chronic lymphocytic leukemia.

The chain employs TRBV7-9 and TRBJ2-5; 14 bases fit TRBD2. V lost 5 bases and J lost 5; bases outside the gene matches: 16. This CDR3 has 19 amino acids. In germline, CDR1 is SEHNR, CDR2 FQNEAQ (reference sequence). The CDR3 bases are TGTGCCAGCAGCACAGCCAAACCGGGACTAGCGGGAGAGTTTGAGACCCAGTACTTC. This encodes CASSTAKPGLAGEFETQYF.

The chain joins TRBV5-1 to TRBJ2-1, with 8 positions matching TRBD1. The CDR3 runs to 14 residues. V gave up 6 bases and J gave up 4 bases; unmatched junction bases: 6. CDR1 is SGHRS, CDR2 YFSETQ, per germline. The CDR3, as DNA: TGCGCCAGCACGTCTACAGGGGGGTACAATGAGCAGTTCTTC. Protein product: CASTSTGGYNEQFF.

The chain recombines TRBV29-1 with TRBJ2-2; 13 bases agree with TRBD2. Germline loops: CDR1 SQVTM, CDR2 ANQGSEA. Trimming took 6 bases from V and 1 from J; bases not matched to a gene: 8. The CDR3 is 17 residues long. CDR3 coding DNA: TGCAGCGTAGGCGGACTAGCGGGAGTAGTGAACACCGGGGAGCTGTTTTTT. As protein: CSVGGLAGVVNTGELFF.

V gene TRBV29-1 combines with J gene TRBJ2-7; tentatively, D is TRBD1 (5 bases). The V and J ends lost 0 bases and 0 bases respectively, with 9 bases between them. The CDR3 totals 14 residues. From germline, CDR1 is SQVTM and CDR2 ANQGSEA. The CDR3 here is CSVEDDRSSYEQYF. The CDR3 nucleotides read TGCAGCGTTGAAGATGACAGAAGCTCCTACGAGCAGTACTTC.

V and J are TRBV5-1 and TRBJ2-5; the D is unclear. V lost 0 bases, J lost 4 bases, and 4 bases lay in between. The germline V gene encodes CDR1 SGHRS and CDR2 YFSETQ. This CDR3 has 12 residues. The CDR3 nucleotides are TGCGCCAGCAGCTTGGGTCGAGAGACCCAGTACTTC. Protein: CASSLGRETQYF.

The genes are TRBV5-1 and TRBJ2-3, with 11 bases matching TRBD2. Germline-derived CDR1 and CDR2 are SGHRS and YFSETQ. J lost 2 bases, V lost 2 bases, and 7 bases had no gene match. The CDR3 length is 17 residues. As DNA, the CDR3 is TGCGCCAGCAGCTTTCTGGGACTAGCGGAGATCACAGATACGCAGTATTTT. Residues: CASSFLGLAEITDTQYF.

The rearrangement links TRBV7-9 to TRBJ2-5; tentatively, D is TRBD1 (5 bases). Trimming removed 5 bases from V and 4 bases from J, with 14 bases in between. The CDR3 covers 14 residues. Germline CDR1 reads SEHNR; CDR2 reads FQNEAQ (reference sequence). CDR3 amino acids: CASSPIIRGETQYF. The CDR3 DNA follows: TGTGCCAGCAGCCCCATTATTAGGGGAGAGACCCAGTACTTC.

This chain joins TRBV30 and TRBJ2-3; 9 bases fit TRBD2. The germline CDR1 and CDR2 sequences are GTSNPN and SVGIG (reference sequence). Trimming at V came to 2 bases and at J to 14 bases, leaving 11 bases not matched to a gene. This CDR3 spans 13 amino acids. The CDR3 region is CAWSLGGARGGYF. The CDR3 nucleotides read TGTGCCTGGAGTCTCGGCGGGGCGCGGGGGGGGTATTTT.

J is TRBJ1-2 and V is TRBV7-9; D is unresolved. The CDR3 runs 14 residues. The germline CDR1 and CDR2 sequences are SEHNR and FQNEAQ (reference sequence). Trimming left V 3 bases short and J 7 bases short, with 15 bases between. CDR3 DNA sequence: TGTGCCAGCAGCTTTATCTCCCCAGTGGGTGGCTACACCTTC. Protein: CASSFISPVGGYTF.

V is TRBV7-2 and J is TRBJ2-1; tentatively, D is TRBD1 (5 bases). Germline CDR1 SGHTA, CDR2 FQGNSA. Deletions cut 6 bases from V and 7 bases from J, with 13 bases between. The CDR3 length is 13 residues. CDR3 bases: TGTGCCAGCAGTCATGGGGCAGGGAATGAGCAGTTCTTC. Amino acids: CASSHGAGNEQFF.